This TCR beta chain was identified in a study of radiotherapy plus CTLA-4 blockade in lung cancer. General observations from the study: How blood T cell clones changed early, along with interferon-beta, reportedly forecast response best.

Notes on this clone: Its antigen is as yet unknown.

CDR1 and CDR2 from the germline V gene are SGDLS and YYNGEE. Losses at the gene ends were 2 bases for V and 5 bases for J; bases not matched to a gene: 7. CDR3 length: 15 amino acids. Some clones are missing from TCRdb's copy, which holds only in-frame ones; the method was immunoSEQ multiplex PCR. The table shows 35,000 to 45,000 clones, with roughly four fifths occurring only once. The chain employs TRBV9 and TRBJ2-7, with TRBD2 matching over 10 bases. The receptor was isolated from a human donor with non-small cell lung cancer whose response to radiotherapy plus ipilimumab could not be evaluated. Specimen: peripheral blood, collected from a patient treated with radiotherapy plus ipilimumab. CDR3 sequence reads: CASSVASGSLDEQYF. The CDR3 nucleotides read TGTGCCAGCAGCGTCGCTAGCGGGAGTCTCGACGAGCAGTACTTC.